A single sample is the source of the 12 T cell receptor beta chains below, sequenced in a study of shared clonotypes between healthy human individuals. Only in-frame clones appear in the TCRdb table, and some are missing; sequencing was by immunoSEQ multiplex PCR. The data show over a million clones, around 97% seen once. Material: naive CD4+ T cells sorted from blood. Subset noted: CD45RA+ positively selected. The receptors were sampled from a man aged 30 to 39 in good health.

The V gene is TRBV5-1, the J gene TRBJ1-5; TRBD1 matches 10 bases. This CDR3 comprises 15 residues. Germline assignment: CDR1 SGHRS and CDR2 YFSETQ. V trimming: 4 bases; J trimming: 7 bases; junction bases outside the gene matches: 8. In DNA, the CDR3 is TGCGCCAGCAGCCTGGGACAGGGGAGCACCCAGCCCCAGCATTTT. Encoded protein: CASSLGQGSTQPQHF. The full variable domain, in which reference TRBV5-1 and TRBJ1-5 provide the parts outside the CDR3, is KAGVTQTPRYLIKTRGQQVTLSCSPISGHRSVSWYQQTPGQGLQFLFEYFSETQRNKGNFPGRFSGRQFSNSRSEMNVSTLELGDSALYLCASSLGQGSTQPQHFGDGTRLSIL.

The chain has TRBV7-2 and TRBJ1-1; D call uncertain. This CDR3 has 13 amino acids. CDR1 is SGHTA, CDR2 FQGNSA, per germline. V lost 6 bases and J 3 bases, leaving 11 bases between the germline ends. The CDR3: CASSSDLYTEAFF. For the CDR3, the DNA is TGTGCCAGCAGTTCGGACCTGTACACTGAAGCTTTCTTT.

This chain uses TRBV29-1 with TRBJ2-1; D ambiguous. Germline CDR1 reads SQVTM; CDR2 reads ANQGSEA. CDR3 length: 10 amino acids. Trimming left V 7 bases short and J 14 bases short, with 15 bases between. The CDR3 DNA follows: TGCAGCGCCTCCTATGGGCCAGAGTTCTTC. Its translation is CSASYGPEFF.

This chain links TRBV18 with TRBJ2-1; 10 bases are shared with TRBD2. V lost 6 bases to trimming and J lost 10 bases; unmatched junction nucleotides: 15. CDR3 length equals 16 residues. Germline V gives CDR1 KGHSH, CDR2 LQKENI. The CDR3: CASSNPIGTSATEQFF. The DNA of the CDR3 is TGTGCCAGCTCGAACCCGATAGGGACTAGCGCCACAGAGCAGTTCTTC.

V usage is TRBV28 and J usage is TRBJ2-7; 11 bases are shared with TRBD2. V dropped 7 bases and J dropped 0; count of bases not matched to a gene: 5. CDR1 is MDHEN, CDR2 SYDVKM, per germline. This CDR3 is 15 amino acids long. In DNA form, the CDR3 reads TGTGCCAGCACTGCACTAGCGGGAGTCTCCTACGAGCAGTACTTC. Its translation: CASTALAGVSYEQYF.

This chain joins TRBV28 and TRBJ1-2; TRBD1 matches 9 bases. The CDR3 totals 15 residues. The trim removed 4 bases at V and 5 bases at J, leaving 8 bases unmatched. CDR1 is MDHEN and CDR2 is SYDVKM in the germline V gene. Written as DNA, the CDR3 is TGTGCCAGCAGTTCACAAAGGACAGGGGAATATGGCTACACCTTC. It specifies CASSSQRTGEYGYTF.

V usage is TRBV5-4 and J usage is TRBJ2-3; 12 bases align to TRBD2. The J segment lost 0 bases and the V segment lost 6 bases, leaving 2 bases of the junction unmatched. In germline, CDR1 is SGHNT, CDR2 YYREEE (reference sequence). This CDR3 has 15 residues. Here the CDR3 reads CASKGLAGSTDTQYF. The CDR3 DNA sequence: TGTGCCAGCAAGGGACTAGCGGGTAGCACAGATACGCAGTATTTT.

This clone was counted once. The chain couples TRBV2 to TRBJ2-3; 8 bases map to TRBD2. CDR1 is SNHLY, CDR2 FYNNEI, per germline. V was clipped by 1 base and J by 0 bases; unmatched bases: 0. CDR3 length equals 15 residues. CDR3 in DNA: TGTGCCAGCAGTGAAGAGCGGGAGAGCACAGATACGCAGTATTTT. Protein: CASSEERESTDTQYF.

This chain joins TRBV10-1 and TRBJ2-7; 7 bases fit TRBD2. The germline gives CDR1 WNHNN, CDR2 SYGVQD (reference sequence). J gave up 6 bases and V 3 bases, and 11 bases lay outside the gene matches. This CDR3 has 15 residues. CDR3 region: CASSDPTSPRFEQYF. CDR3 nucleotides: TGCGCCAGCAGTGATCCGACTAGCCCAAGGTTCGAGCAGTACTTC.

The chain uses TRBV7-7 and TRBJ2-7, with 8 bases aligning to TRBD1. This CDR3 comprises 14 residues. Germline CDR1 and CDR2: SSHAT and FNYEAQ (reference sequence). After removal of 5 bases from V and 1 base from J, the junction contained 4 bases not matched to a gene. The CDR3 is CASSPRQGSYEQYF. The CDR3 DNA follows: TGTGCCAGCAGCCCAAGACAGGGGTCCTACGAGCAGTACTTC.

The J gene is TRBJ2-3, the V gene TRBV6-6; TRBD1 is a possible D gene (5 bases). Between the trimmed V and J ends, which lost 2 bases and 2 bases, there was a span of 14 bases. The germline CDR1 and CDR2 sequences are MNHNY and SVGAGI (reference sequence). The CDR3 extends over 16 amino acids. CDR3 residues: CASSYPTGTSTDTQYF. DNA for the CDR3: TGTGCCAGCAGTTACCCAACAGGTACCTCCACAGATACGCAGTATTTT.

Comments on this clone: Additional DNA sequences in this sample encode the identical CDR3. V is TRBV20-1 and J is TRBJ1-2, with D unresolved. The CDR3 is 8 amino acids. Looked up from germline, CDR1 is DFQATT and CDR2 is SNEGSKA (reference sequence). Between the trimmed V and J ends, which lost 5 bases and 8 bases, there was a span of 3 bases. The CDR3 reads CSASGYTF. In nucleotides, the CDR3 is TGCAGTGCTTCCGGCTACACCTTC.